The 25 T cell receptor beta chains presented below share a single source sample, sequenced in a study of liver allograft versus peripheral blood T cells. Study background: Within transplanted livers, the T cell receptor repertoires were examined and compared against the repertoires present in the peripheral blood of liver transplant recipients.

From the reads, TCRdb called clonotypes with MiXCR, one entry per CDR3 protein. The table includes about 8,400 distinct CDR3 sequences, 15% to 20% detected once. The receptor set was obtained from a human patient who had a liver transplant. Some T cells here may be from the graft donor.

In its sample, this clonotype ranks as medium-sized (0.01 to 0.1%). The chain uses TRBV19 and TRBJ2-1; a weak D match, TRBD1 (6 bases). This CDR3 is built from 18 residues. The germline V gene encodes CDR1 LNHDA and CDR2 SQIVND (reference sequence). The V gene lost 4 bases and the J gene lost 5 bases, with 24 bases spanning the gap. The CDR3 reads CASSTPLRWAGENNEQFF. DNA for the CDR3: TGTGCCAGTAGTACACCCCTCCGTTGGGCAGGGGAAAACAATGAGCAGTTCTTC.

This clonotype is medium-sized. The chain couples TRBV10-3 to TRBJ1-5; D gene ambiguous. The CDR3 covers 13 residues. Deletions cut 4 bases from V and 0 bases from J, with 4 bases between. The germline V gene has CDR1 ENHRY and CDR2 SYGVKD. CDR3 protein: CAISGNSNQPQHF. In nucleotides, the CDR3 is TGTGCCATCAGTGGAAATAGCAATCAGCCCCAGCATTTT.

Regarding this clonotype: A far larger clone is just one base off, so this is likely a read error. V is TRBV10-1 and J is TRBJ2-2; 8 nucleotides agree with TRBD2. The CDR3 consists of 12 residues. CDR1 and CDR2 from the germline V gene are WNHNN and SYGVQD (reference sequence). The CDR3 reads CAGKREGGELFF. The CDR3 DNA reads TGTGCCGGCAAACGGGAGGGTGGGGAGCTGTTTTTT.

This clonotype is medium-sized within its sample. The chain joins TRBV27 to TRBJ1-4, with a tentative D call TRBD1 (5 bases). With 2 bases removed from V and 5 bases from J, the gap between germline ends came to 9 bases. This CDR3 is 14 amino acids long. Germline CDR1 and CDR2: MNHEY and SMNVEV (reference sequence). The CDR3, as DNA: TGTGCCAGCAGTTTACAGGGCCAAAATGAAAAACTGTTTTTT. Translating gives CASSLQGQNEKLFF.

This clonotype is termed medium-sized. The gene calls are TRBV7-9 and TRBJ1-2; the match to TRBD1 covers 7 bases. Trimming cost V 5 bases and J 4 bases; bases outside gene matches: 7. CDR1 and CDR2 from the germline V gene are SEHNR and FQNEAQ (reference sequence). The CDR3 has 14 amino acids. The CDR3 loop reads CASSPWTGGYGYTF. Written as DNA, the CDR3 is TGTGCCAGCAGCCCCTGGACAGGAGGCTATGGCTACACCTTC.

This clonotype is medium-sized within its sample. CDR3 in DNA: TGTGCCAGCAGTTCCCGCCCATACTCTGGAAACACCATATATTTT. It encodes CASSSRPYSGNTIYF. The V gene is TRBV6-5, the J gene TRBJ1-3; no firm D call. Per the germline V gene, CDR1 is MNHEY and CDR2 is SVGAGI. CDR3 length: 15 residues. Trimming pared 4 bases from V and 0 bases from J, leaving 10 bases between.

This clonotype showed up many times. The chain is built from TRBV6-5 and TRBJ2-7, with D perhaps given as TRBD1 or TRBD2 (7 bases each). CDR1 and CDR2 from the germline V gene are MNHEY and SVGAGI. The CDR3 totals 15 residues. Trimming removed 0 bases at V and 4 bases at J, with 13 bases between. This chain's CDR3 is CASSYSPQGGYEQYF. The CDR3 DNA sequence: TGTGCCAGCAGTTACTCGCCGCAGGGGGGGTACGAGCAGTACTTC.

The sample holds many counts of this clonotype. The chain is built from TRBV5-1 and TRBJ2-1, with 7 bases fitting TRBD1. The CDR3 totals 14 residues. The germline V gene has CDR1 SGHRS and CDR2 YFSETQ. V lost 0 bases to trimming and J lost 3 bases; unmatched junction nucleotides: 0. In nucleotides, the CDR3 is TGCGCCAGCAGCTTGGGGGACAGCTACAATGAGCAGTTCTTC. This gives the protein CASSLGDSYNEQFF. The variable domain in full, with the rest retrieved from reference TRBV5-1 and TRBJ2-1, is KAGVTQTPRYLIKTRGQQVTLSCSPISGHRSVSWYQQTPGQGLQFLFEYFSETQRNKGNFPGRFSGRQFSNSRSEMNVSTLELGDSALYLCASSLGDSYNEQFFGPGTRLTVL.

This clonotype rates as medium-sized. The genes are TRBV27 and TRBJ2-6; 7 bases match TRBD1. The trim removed 7 bases at V and 0 bases at J, leaving 9 bases unmatched. Germline lookup yields CDR1 MNHEY and CDR2 SMNVEV (reference sequence). The CDR3 runs 17 residues. The CDR3 DNA is TGTGCCAGCACCACAGGGGTTCCCCACTCTGGGGCCAACGTCCTGACTTTC. As protein: CASTTGVPHSGANVLTF.

In the case of this clonotype: This may arise from a read error, as a much more abundant clone is one base away. This CDR3 reads CASTRDSSHNSPLHF. The CDR3 DNA reads TGTGCCAGCACCCGGGACTCCTCCCATAATTCACCCCTCCACTTT. The chain links TRBV6-6 to TRBJ1-6; weak D call: TRBD1 (5 bases). Germline CDR1 MNHNY, CDR2 SVGAGI (reference sequence). The CDR3 is 15 amino acids.

This clonotype is judged medium-sized. V is TRBV10-3 and J is TRBJ2-7, with TRBD2 matching 7 bases. The CDR3 runs to 11 residues. J gave up 5 bases and V 7 bases, and 2 bases lay outside the gene matches. The V gene's germline CDR1 is ENHRY and CDR2 SYGVKD. The chain's CDR3 is CAINRGDEQYF. The DNA for the CDR3 is TGTGCCATCAATCGGGGGGACGAGCAGTACTTC.

In its sample, this clonotype is medium-sized. V usage is TRBV29-1 and J usage is TRBJ1-1; D call uncertain. The CDR3 is 11 residues long. Looked up from germline, CDR1 is SQVTM and CDR2 is ANQGSEA. The V end lost 8 bases, the J end lost 8 bases, and 15 bases lay between the germline ends. Here the CDR3 DNA reads TGCAGCTCAAAAGAGGACGGAGAAGCTTTCTTT. Residues: CSSKEDGEAFF.

A word on this clonotype: This could be a read error, since a much larger clone is one nucleotide away. V is TRBV18 and J is TRBJ2-3; D is ambiguous. CDR3 size: 13 residues. The germline gives CDR1 KGHSH, CDR2 LQKENI. CDR3 sequence: CVSSPIQSDTQYF. The CDR3 DNA sequence: TGTGTCAGCTCACCAATTCAGAGTGATACGCAGTATTTT.

This clonotype has a count of ten or more. V is TRBV7-9 and J is TRBJ2-2; 10 nucleotides match TRBD1. The CDR3 loop spans 18 amino acids. V shed 3 bases and J 6 bases; nucleotides not matched to a gene: 13. Germline CDR1 and CDR2: SEHNR and FQNEAQ (reference sequence). The CDR3 DNA reads as TGTGCCAGCAGCTTGCAATCTTGGTTGGGACAGGGGTCCGGGGAGCTGTTTTTT. It codes for CASSLQSWLGQGSGELFF.

This clonotype is labeled medium-sized. The chain uses TRBV27 and TRBJ2-3; D not resolved. This CDR3 has 10 amino acids. V lost 8 bases and J 4 bases, leaving 4 bases between the germline ends. Germline CDR1 reads MNHEY; CDR2 reads SMNVEV (reference sequence). The CDR3 reads CASGPDTQYF. The CDR3 DNA reads TGTGCCAGCGGACCAGATACGCAGTATTTT.

The table lists this clonotype with a few counts. The chain combines TRBV20-1 with TRBJ2-1; 8 bases map to TRBD2. V was clipped by 6 bases and J by 0 bases; unmatched bases: 10. CDR1 and CDR2 from the germline V gene are DFQATT and SNEGSKA (reference sequence). This CDR3 comprises 16 residues. CDR3: CSAAGLAAHSYNEQFF. The CDR3 region has the DNA TGCAGTGCAGCTGGACTAGCTGCCCACTCCTACAATGAGCAGTTCTTC.

The chain uses TRBV18 and TRBJ1-1; D is unresolved. V was trimmed by 1 base and J by 1 base, leaving 4 bases between them. This CDR3 has 13 residues. In germline, CDR1 is KGHSH, CDR2 LQKENI. The CDR3 loop reads CASSPRGNTEAFF. In nucleotides, the CDR3 is TGTGCCAGCTCACCACGAGGGAACACTGAAGCTTTCTTT.

A note on this clonotype: Possible read error: a much larger clone is one base away. This chain links TRBV20-1 with TRBJ2-1; unclear D gene. CDR3 length: 15 residues. Per the germline V gene, CDR1 is DFQATT and CDR2 is SNEGSKA (reference sequence). Here the CDR3 reads CSARETVSSYNERFF. The CDR3 region has the DNA TGCAGTGCTAGAGAAACAGTGAGCTCCTACAATGAGCGGTTCTTC.

About this clonotype itself: This may arise from a read error, as a much more abundant clone is one base away. The genes are TRBV7-9 and TRBJ1-2; TRBD1 might be the D (6 bases). Germline values: CDR1 SEHNR, CDR2 FQNEAQ (reference sequence). The CDR3 length is 15 residues. The V end lost 2 bases, the J end lost 7 bases, and 17 bases lay between the germline ends. The CDR3: CASSLLGAGDFGYTF. CDR3 DNA sequence: TGTGCCAGCAGCTTATTAGGGGCAGGGGACTTTGGCTACACCTTC.

This clonotype has just a few counts. CDR3 nucleotide sequence: TGTGCCAGCAGTCCGTCGCAGGGGAACACCGGGGAGCTGTTTTTT. Translating it yields CASSPSQGNTGELFF. The genes are TRBV28 and TRBJ2-2, with a tentative D call TRBD1 (5 bases). Germline values: CDR1 MDHEN, CDR2 SYDVKM. This CDR3 is 15 amino acids long. V lost 5 bases and J lost 1, with 11 bases in between.

By its share, this clonotype is medium-sized. The chain combines TRBV30 with TRBJ1-2; 7 bases line up with TRBD1. This CDR3 has 13 amino acids. Looked up from germline, CDR1 is GTSNPN and CDR2 is SVGIG (reference sequence). The V segment lost 5 bases and the J segment 5 bases; nucleotides outside the gene matches: 8. The CDR3 region has the DNA TGTGCCTGGGCATCCGGGACAGCGTATGGCTACACCTTC. This gives the protein CAWASGTAYGYTF. Based on the CDR3 plus reference TRBV30 and TRBJ1-2, the full variable domain is SQTIHQWPATLVQPVGSPLSLECTVEGTSNPNLYWYRQAAGRGLQLLFYSVGIGQISSEVPQNLSASRPQDRQFILSSKKLLLSDSGFYLCAWASGTAYGYTFGSGTRLTVV.

The chain links TRBV19 to TRBJ1-1, with D perhaps matching TRBD1 (6 bases). The germline V gene has CDR1 LNHDA and CDR2 SQIVND (reference sequence). V shed 3 bases and J shed 5 bases, with 16 bases lying between them. This CDR3 has 15 residues. This chain's CDR3 is CASSMRGGLMTEAFF. CDR3 coding DNA: TGTGCCAGTAGTATGAGGGGGGGTTTGATGACTGAAGCTTTCTTT. The variable domain in full, with the rest retrieved from reference TRBV19 and TRBJ1-1, is DGGITQSPKYLFRKEGQNVTLSCEQNLNHDAMYWYRQDPGQGLRLIYYSQIVNDFQKGDIAEGYSVSREKKESFPLTVTSAQKNPTAFYLCASSMRGGLMTEAFFGQGTRLTVV.

This clonotype was seen more than once but under ten times. The chain couples TRBV3-1 to TRBJ1-3; D unclear. V was trimmed by 1 base and J by 2 bases, leaving 6 bases between them. The germline V gene has CDR1 LGHDT and CDR2 YNNKEL (reference sequence). This CDR3 is built from 14 residues. The CDR3 DNA is TGTGCCAGCAGCCAAGCGGGTCCTGGAAACACCATATATTTT. Its translation: CASSQAGPGNTIYF.

This clonotype showed up just a few times. The DNA of the CDR3 is TGTGCCAGCAGCTCCCTCTTTAAGGGCAGCTATGGCTACACCTTC. Encoded protein: CASSSLFKGSYGYTF. The chain recombines TRBV11-2 with TRBJ1-2; unclear D gene. The CDR3 extends over 15 amino acids. Per germline, CDR1 SGHAT and CDR2 FQNNGV. V was shortened by 4 bases and J by 4 bases, with 16 bases between the two germline ends.

The sample holds a few counts of this clonotype. The V gene is TRBV20-1, the J gene TRBJ2-3; D is ambiguous. Germline V gene sequence: CDR1 DFQATT, CDR2 SNEGSKA (reference sequence). The CDR3 extends over 11 amino acids. V was clipped by 6 bases and J by 4 bases, with 8 bases between them. The CDR3, as DNA: TGCAGTGCCCCCTTTCCAGATACGCAGTATTTT. Translation: CSAPFPDTQYF.